This T cell receptor (beta chain) derives from a study of cytomegalovirus exposure and HLA in healthy donors (dated by TCRdb to the late 2010s). Notes on the research overall: A later analysis indicated that the 120 validation repertoires were generated on the platform also employed for the 720 or so repertoires of the first cohort. The aim of the study was to test whether cataloging public T cell receptors could identify signatures of past pathogen exposure. The study combined high-throughput TCR immunosequencing, statistical association of individual TCRs with disease status, and machine learning to predict cytomegalovirus infection status. A separate validation cohort of 100 to 150 different subjects was used in addition to the 666-subject first cohort.

Study-level results and caveats: In a later analysis, TCRs clustered in the first cohort were found to also tend to co-occur in the approximately 120 validation repertoires, with 94% of cluster scores above 0. It was suggested by the authors that the approach could potentially be generalized to other disease states and immunological phenotypes. Most TCR sequences were seen in very few donors, while some public TCRs were found in many individuals. A later analysis lacked HLA typing for the validation cohort, so it scored co-occurrence in that cohort across all 120 repertoires. The study gave a list of about 170 TCR beta chains associated with cytomegalovirus. The classifier was reported to diagnose cytomegalovirus status with high specificity and sensitivity in both the original cohort and the validation cohort. A few of the identified cytomegalovirus-associated TCR beta chains were confirmed in vitro to be specific for cytomegalovirus antigens.

Worth noting for this clone: Its target antigen remains unknown. Qualities for individual bases were not recorded, and no much larger clone is one base off.

Libraries were built with the immunoSEQ multiplex PCR assay. In the original analysis: A statistical classification framework was built to diagnose cytomegalovirus status from the catalog of TCR beta chain sequences. This is the immuneACCESS table as TCRdb keeps it, with only in-frame sequences that have V and J called. A part of the clones is gone; compared with another copy, unresolved V genes explain less than half, and the rest is unexplained. V and J calls and clone size follow that table, whereas D and trimming were derived from the DNA. The sample profile shows 65,000 or so clones; about 94% of them were found once. 4.4% of the sample rests with the top ten. From the cysteine through the phenylalanine, the CDR3 covers 13 amino acids. CDR3 DNA is the only sequence kept; it has 39 bases, read in frame from the first base. CDR1 and CDR2 were assigned from the germline V gene as SQVTM and ANQGSEA. V loses 4 bases of germline sequence and J loses 5 bases, and the interval between the two ends is 13 bases.

Separate from the approximately 700-subject first cohort, the validation cohort of 120 subjects was the group to which the donors belonged. Rearrangement joined TRBV29-1 to TRBJ2-3, and perhaps TRBD1 as D gene, on 5 matching bases. Sequenced sample: PBMCs. The clonotype originates from a man aged 18-30 years in good health and CMV-seropositive. The DNA sequence is as follows: TGCAGCGTTGCGCATGGGGCTGGAGATACGCAGTATTTT. Its product reads: CSVAHGAGDTQYF.